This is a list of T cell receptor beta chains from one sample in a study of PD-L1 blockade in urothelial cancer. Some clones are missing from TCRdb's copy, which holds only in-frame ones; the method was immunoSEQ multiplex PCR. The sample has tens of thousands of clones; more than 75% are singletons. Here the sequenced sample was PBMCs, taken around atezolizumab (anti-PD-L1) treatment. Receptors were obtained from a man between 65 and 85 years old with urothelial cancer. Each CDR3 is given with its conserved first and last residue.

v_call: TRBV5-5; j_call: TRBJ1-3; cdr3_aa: CASSLDQVAGNTIYF
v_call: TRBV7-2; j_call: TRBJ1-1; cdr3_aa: CASSTDRARTYEAFF
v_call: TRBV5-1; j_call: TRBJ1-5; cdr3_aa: CASSFGGNQPQHF
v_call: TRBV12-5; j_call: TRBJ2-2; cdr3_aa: CASGLVPGSGELFF
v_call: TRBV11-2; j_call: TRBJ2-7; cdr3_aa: CASSLDPDRAYEQYF
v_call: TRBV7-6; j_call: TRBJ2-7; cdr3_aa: CASSPSGPAYEQYF
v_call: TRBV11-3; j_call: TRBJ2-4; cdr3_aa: CASSLDGGFGDIQYF
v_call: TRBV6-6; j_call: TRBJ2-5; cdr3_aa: CASSYGLAGLQETQYF
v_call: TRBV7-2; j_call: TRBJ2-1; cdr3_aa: CASSLAGGPFNEQFF
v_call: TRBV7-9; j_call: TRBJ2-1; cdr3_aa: CASSLWREAYNEQFF
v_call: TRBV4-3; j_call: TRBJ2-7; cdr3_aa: CASSQGSNGFSYEQYF
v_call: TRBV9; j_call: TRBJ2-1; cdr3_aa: CASSPTPSGRANEQFF
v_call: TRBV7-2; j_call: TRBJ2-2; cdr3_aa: CASRLTSGSGTGELFF
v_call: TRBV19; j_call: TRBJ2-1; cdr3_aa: CASGPGGYNEQFF
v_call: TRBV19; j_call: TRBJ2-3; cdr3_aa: CASSLRREGTDTQYF
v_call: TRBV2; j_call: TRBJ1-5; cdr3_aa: CASSVRGHNQPQHF
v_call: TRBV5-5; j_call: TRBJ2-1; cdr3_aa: CASSFFSRTSGFYNEQFF
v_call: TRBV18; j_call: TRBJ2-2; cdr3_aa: CASSPRQGAGSSTGELFF
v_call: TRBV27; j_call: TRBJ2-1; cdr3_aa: CASSLSMGRPFDNEQFF
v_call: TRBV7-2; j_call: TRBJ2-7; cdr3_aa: CASSSHDSGDYEQYF
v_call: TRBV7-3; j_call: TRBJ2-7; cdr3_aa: CASSLRDSTYEQYF